Only one count was recorded for the clone carrying this TCR beta chain. Its antigen is currently unknown. TCRdb's copy holds only in-frame clones and misses some; the assay was immunoSEQ multiplex PCR. The repertoire has tens of thousands of clones, around nine tenths of them found once; the top ten carry 6.5% to 8.5%. The data were taken from a study of T cell responses to AZD1222 COVID-19 vaccine. There are 15 residues in the CDR3. V was clipped by 4 bases and J by 4 bases, with 16 bases between them. Germline CDR1 is SEHNR and CDR2 is FQNEAQ (reference sequence). Both about-4-week and about-12-week second-dose recipients were combined. Study conclusions and caveats: Just a handful of people given AZD1222 tested seropositive at baseline. Every sample of the repertoires postdated the peak T cell response. Donors were chiefly white British, with a greater number of females, and clonal diversity was perhaps underestimated.

The sample in question was peripheral blood, obtained 28 days after the second AZD1222 dose. This TCR derives from an adult who received the AZD1222 COVID-19 vaccine. The chain recombines TRBV7-9 with TRBJ1-2; no clear D. This CDR3 is CASSSDGPGGYGYTF. The DNA for the CDR3 is TGTGCCAGCAGCTCCGACGGCCCGGGCGGCTATGGCTACACCTTC.